Presented here are 29 T cell receptor beta chains from one specimen sequenced in a study of response to subunit inactivated influenza vaccine. Via MiXCR, TCRdb re-called the RT-PCR reads, giving one row per CDR3 protein. This table has around 850,000 distinct CDR3 sequences, roughly 18% appearing once. Sequences were derived from PBMCs from blood, sampled less than 6 days after vaccination. All receptors derive from a man aged 50 to 59 who received an inactivated influenza vaccine.

This chain uses TRBV6-5 with TRBJ2-1; 9 positions match TRBD2. Germline trimming cut 0 bases from V and 5 bases from J; bases unmatched to any gene: 5. CDR1 is MNHEY, CDR2 SVGAGI, per germline. The length of the CDR3 is 16 residues. The CDR3, as DNA: TGTGCCAGCAGTTACTCGTGGGCGGGAGGGGACAATGAGCAGTTCTTC. This sequence encodes CASSYSWAGGDNEQFF.

This clonotype was recorded a few times. This rearrangement joins TRBV25-1 to TRBJ1-2; no clear D gene. The CDR3 loop spans 14 amino acids. Trimming removed 2 bases from V and 1 base from J, with 8 bases in between. CDR1 MGHDK and CDR2 SYGVNS come from the germline V gene. CDR3 amino acids: CASSESGRNYGYTF. In DNA, the CDR3 is TGTGCCAGCAGTGAAAGTGGTCGTAACTATGGCTACACCTTC.

The V and J genes are TRBV20-1 and TRBJ2-1, with 7 bases aligning to TRBD1. The CDR3 covers 14 residues. The germline gives CDR1 DFQATT, CDR2 SNEGSKA (reference sequence). With 3 bases clipped from V and 4 bases from J, the junction kept 6 bases outside the gene matches. This CDR3 is CSASRGQLYNEQFF. In DNA form, the CDR3 reads TGCAGTGCTAGTAGGGGACAGCTATACAATGAGCAGTTCTTC.

This clonotype was counted only a few times. The genes are TRBV15 and TRBJ2-1; perhaps D is TRBD1 or TRBD2 (5 bases each). The germline V gene encodes CDR1 LNHNV and CDR2 YYDKDF (reference sequence). CDR3 length: 12 residues. The germline V and J ends were trimmed by 5 bases and 13 bases, with 15 bases remaining between them. The chain's CDR3 is CATSSRQRGQFF. Written as DNA, the CDR3 is TGTGCCACCAGCTCACGACAGAGGGGCCAGTTCTTC.

In its sample, this clonotype was seen many times. This rearrangement joins TRBV9 to TRBJ2-3, with 8 bases aligning to TRBD2. CDR1 SGDLS and CDR2 YYNGEE come from the germline V gene. V dropped 0 bases and J dropped 0; count of bases not matched to a gene: 6. This CDR3 contains 17 residues. In DNA form, the CDR3 reads TGTGCCAGCAGCGTAGGTCCAGCGGGAGCTAGCACAGATACGCAGTATTTT. It is translated as CASSVGPAGASTDTQYF.

The chain links TRBV7-9 to TRBJ1-1; TRBD1 might be the D (5 bases). V gave up 5 bases and J gave up 5 bases, with 15 bases separating them. This CDR3 spans 14 amino acids. Germline CDR1 SEHNR, CDR2 FQNEAQ (reference sequence). The CDR3 here is CASSPRDGRTEAFF. CDR3 DNA: TGTGCCAGCAGCCCCCGGGACGGACGGACTGAAGCTTTCTTT.

This clonotype has just a few counts. V gene TRBV10-1 combines with J gene TRBJ2-1; D possibly corresponds to TRBD2 (5 bases). Trimming shortened V by 3 bases and J by 5 bases, and 14 bases separated the two germline ends. The CDR3 contains 15 residues. Germline loops: CDR1 WNHNN, CDR2 SYGVQD (reference sequence). In DNA form, the CDR3 reads TGCGCCAGCAGTGATGGACCGGAGGTCAACAATGAGCAGTTCTTC. Its protein is CASSDGPEVNNEQFF.

This chain connects TRBV4-3 to TRBJ1-2; D perhaps matches TRBD1 (5 bases). Between the trimmed V and J ends, which lost 0 bases and 10 bases, there was a span of 12 bases. This CDR3 is 13 amino acids long. Germline values: CDR1 LGHNA, CDR2 YSLEER. The CDR3 DNA sequence: TGCGCCAGCAGCCAAGACTTCGCAGGGATCTACACCTTC. Protein sequence: CASSQDFAGIYTF.

V and J are TRBV5-1 and TRBJ2-1, with D unclear. The CDR3 runs 16 residues. Germline V gives CDR1 SGHRS, CDR2 YFSETQ. Trimming shortened V by 0 bases and J by 2 bases, and 12 bases separated the two germline ends. The CDR3 DNA is TGCGCCAGCAGCTTGGAGTCCCTCTCCGCCTACAATGAGCAGTTCTTC. This sequence encodes CASSLESLSAYNEQFF.

This clonotype was observed a handful of times. The chain couples TRBV29-1 to TRBJ2-5; 10 bases fit TRBD1. With V trimmed by 4 bases and J by 5 bases, 4 bases remained unmatched. The CDR3 length is 13 residues. Germline loops: CDR1 SQVTM, CDR2 ANQGSEA. The CDR3 sequence is CSVADRGKETQYF. Here the CDR3 DNA reads TGCAGCGTTGCGGACAGGGGGAAGGAGACCCAGTACTTC. Using reference TRBV29-1 and TRBJ2-5 for the parts outside the CDR3, the full variable domain is SAVISQKPSRDICQRGTSLTIQCQVDSQVTMMFWYRQQPGQSLTLIATANQGSEATYESGFVIDKFPISRPNLTFSTLTVSNMSPEDSSIYLCSVADRGKETQYFGPGTRLLVL.

This clonotype was counted between two and nine times. V is TRBV20-1 and J is TRBJ2-1; 14 bases line up with TRBD2. The CDR3 is 17 residues long. Germline-derived CDR1 and CDR2 are DFQATT and SNEGSKA (reference sequence). V lost 1 base and J lost 7; bases outside the gene matches: 9. CDR3: CSARVAKGLAGENEQFF. CDR3 in DNA: TGCAGTGCTAGAGTCGCGAAGGGACTAGCGGGGGAGAATGAGCAGTTCTTC.

The chain has TRBV20-1 and TRBJ2-1; 11 nucleotides align to TRBD2. In germline, CDR1 is DFQATT, CDR2 SNEGSKA (reference sequence). Germline trimming cut 2 bases from V and 8 bases from J; bases unmatched to any gene: 8. The CDR3 is 15 amino acids. The CDR3 DNA follows: TGCAGTGCTAGAAAGAATAGCGGGAGGGCCTATGAGCAGTTCTTC. This translates into CSARKNSGRAYEQFF.

This clonotype was picked up a small number of times. The CDR3 is CASSLEGLASGELFF. The DNA for the CDR3 is TGTGCCAGCAGCTTGGAAGGACTAGCGTCCGGGGAGCTGTTTTTT. The chain carries TRBV5-5 and TRBJ2-2, with TRBD2 matching 9 bases. J was trimmed by 6 bases and V by 0 bases; bases with no gene match: 3. CDR3 length: 15 amino acids. CDR1 is SGHKS and CDR2 is YYEKEE in the germline V gene (reference sequence).

The rearrangement uses TRBV7-6 and TRBJ1-1; D unresolved. CDR3 length: 15 residues. V dropped 4 bases and J dropped 0 bases, with 12 bases sitting between them. The germline V gene has CDR1 SGHVS and CDR2 FNYEAQ. This chain's CDR3 is CASSSLREMNTEAFF. In DNA, the CDR3 is TGTGCCAGCAGCTCCCTAAGAGAGATGAACACTGAAGCTTTCTTT.

CDR3 bases: TGCGCCAGCAGCCAAGACAGTCTCCGCACAGATACGCAGTATTTT. Translating it yields CASSQDSLRTDTQYF. The V call is TRBV4-3, the J call TRBJ2-3; no definite D call. The V end was cut by 0 bases, the J end by 1 base, with 8 bases between. CDR3 length equals 15 residues. CDR1 and CDR2 from the germline V gene are LGHNA and YSLEER.

The chain combines TRBV20-1 with TRBJ1-1; D call uncertain. CDR3 size: 14 residues. Germline values: CDR1 DFQATT, CDR2 SNEGSKA (reference sequence). Trimming took off 0 bases at V and 5 bases at J, with 13 bases between the two ends. This CDR3 reads CSARDPRRGTEAFF. The CDR3 DNA is TGCAGTGCTAGAGATCCCAGGAGAGGGACTGAAGCTTTCTTT.

CDR3 nucleotide sequence: TGTGCCAGCAGTTTCGCGCTCAAGGGGGACTACGAGCAGTACTTC. Encoded protein: CASSFALKGDYEQYF. The chain joins TRBV28 to TRBJ2-7; the D gene is possibly TRBD1 (6 bases). Deletions cut 3 bases from V and 3 bases from J, with 15 bases between. The germline gives CDR1 MDHEN, CDR2 SYDVKM. The length of the CDR3 is 15 residues. Drawing the rest from reference TRBV28 and TRBJ2-7, the complete variable domain is DVKVTQSSRYLVKRTGEKVFLECVQDMDHENMFWYRQDPGLGLRLIYFSYDVKMKEKGDIPEGYSVSREKKERFSLILESASTNQTSMYLCASSFALKGDYEQYFGPGTRLTVT.

V and J are TRBV5-1 and TRBJ2-7; the match to TRBD2 covers 9 bases. J gave up 7 bases and V 1 base, and 9 bases lay outside the gene matches. Per the germline V gene, CDR1 is SGHRS and CDR2 is YFSETQ. The CDR3 runs 15 residues. The CDR3 DNA reads TGCGCCAGCAGCTTGATAGCGGGAGAATTGGGAGAGCAGTACTTC. This translates into CASSLIAGELGEQYF.

The chain has TRBV15 and TRBJ2-1, with 10 bases that match TRBD1. Germline V lookup: CDR1 LNHNV, CDR2 YYDKDF (reference sequence). V was clipped by 1 base and J by 4 bases; unmatched bases: 7. CDR3 size: 17 residues. The CDR3 loop is CATSRGIGTGVYNEQFF. CDR3 sequence (DNA): TGTGCCACCAGCAGAGGTATCGGGACAGGGGTATACAATGAGCAGTTCTTC.

V is TRBV12-3 or TRBV12-4 and J is TRBJ2-7; D call uncertain. The CDR3 spans 13 residues. V shed 2 bases and J shed 1 base, with 6 bases lying between them. The CDR3 coding sequence is TGTGCCAGCAGTTTACCCGTATCCTACGAGCAGTACTTC. Translated, it gives CASSLPVSYEQYF.

This clonotype was picked up a small number of times. V is TRBV10-2 and J is TRBJ2-6, with TRBD1 as a possible D gene (5 bases). The CDR3 has 18 amino acids. CDR1 is WSHSY, CDR2 SAAADI, per germline. V lost 7 bases to trimming and J lost 0 bases, with 19 bases between them. The CDR3 reads CASTRSTERISGANVLTF. DNA for the CDR3: TGCGCCAGCACCAGATCGACAGAAAGAATCTCTGGGGCCAACGTCCTGACTTTC.

The chain carries TRBV3-1 and TRBJ2-3; unclear D gene. The CDR3 totals 13 residues. The V gene lost 6 bases and the J gene lost 2 bases, with 9 bases spanning the gap. The germline CDR1 and CDR2 sequences are LGHDT and YNNKEL (reference sequence). This chain's CDR3 is CASRALTTDTQYF. Here the CDR3 DNA reads TGTGCCAGCAGAGCCCTTACCACAGATACGCAGTATTTT.

This clonotype was seen more than once but under ten times. The V gene is TRBV11-2, the J gene TRBJ1-4; no firm D call. The CDR3 is 15 amino acids. From germline, CDR1 is SGHAT and CDR2 FQNNGV. With 5 bases removed from V and 0 bases from J, the gap between germline ends came to 10 bases. The CDR3 reads CASSPSRATNEKLFF. In DNA form, the CDR3 reads TGTGCCAGCAGCCCCAGCCGTGCAACTAATGAAAAACTGTTTTTT.

This clonotype was observed a handful of times. This rearrangement joins TRBV5-1 to TRBJ1-1, with TRBD1 identical over 9 bases. The trim removed 4 bases at V and 4 bases at J, leaving 5 bases unmatched. The germline V gene has CDR1 SGHRS and CDR2 YFSETQ. The CDR3 runs to 14 residues. The CDR3 DNA sequence: TGCGCCAGCAGCACTCAGACAGGGGGCACTGAAGCTTTCTTT. Its protein is CASSTQTGGTEAFF.

The DNA of the CDR3 is TGTGCCAGCAGTCGGAAAAAACAGGGCTACGAGCAGTACTTC. As protein: CASSRKKQGYEQYF. V and J are TRBV27 and TRBJ2-7, with D maybe TRBD1 (6 bases). The CDR3 totals 14 residues. Germline-derived CDR1 and CDR2 are MNHEY and SMNVEV (reference sequence). The V end lost 5 bases, the J end lost 3 bases, and 14 bases lay between the germline ends.

This clonotype was seen only a few times. The genes are TRBV12-3 or TRBV12-4 and TRBJ2-7; possible D gene TRBD1, 6 bases. V shed 5 bases and J shed 3 bases, with 14 bases lying between them. The CDR3 sequence is 14 residues long. In nucleotides, the CDR3 is TGTGCCAGCAGTCCGGGACAAATATACTACGAGCAGTACTTC. Protein product: CASSPGQIYYEQYF.

The CDR3, as DNA: TGTGCCCCGCTTGGTACTGAAGCTTTCTTT. Translating gives CAPLGTEAFF. V is TRBV6-5 and J is TRBJ1-1; D gene ambiguous. The V and J ends lost 11 bases and 5 bases respectively, with 9 bases between them. The CDR3 is 10 residues long. Germline V CDR1 and CDR2: MNHEY, SVGAGI.

This clonotype was observed a handful of times. V gene TRBV4-2 combines with J gene TRBJ2-5; possibly TRBD2 for D (5 bases). The germline V gene has CDR1 LGHNA and CDR2 YNFKEQ. CDR3 length equals 16 residues. The V gene lost 0 bases and the J gene lost 4 bases, with 15 bases spanning the gap. This CDR3 reads CASSQDLTGSRETQYF. In nucleotides, the CDR3 is TGTGCCAGCAGCCAAGATCTTACGGGGTCTCGAGAGACCCAGTACTTC.

The rearrangement joins TRBV4-3 to TRBJ2-1, with 9 bases matching TRBD2. With 1 base clipped from V and 0 bases from J, the junction kept 4 bases outside the gene matches. The CDR3 has 17 amino acids. CDR1 is LGHNA and CDR2 is YSLEER in the germline V gene. CDR3 amino acids: CASSQGTSANSYNEQFF. CDR3 sequence (DNA): TGCGCCAGCAGCCAAGGGACTAGCGCTAACTCCTACAATGAGCAGTTCTTC.